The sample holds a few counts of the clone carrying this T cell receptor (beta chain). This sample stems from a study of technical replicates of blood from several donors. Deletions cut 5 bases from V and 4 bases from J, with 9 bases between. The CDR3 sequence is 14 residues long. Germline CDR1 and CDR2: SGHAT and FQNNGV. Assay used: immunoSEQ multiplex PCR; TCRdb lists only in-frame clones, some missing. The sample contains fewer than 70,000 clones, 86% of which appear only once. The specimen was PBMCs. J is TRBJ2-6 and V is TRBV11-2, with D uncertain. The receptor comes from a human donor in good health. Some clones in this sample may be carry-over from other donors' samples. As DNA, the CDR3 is TGTGCCAGCAGCCGAGGTACGGGGGCCAACGTCCTGACTTTC. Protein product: CASSRGTGANVLTF.